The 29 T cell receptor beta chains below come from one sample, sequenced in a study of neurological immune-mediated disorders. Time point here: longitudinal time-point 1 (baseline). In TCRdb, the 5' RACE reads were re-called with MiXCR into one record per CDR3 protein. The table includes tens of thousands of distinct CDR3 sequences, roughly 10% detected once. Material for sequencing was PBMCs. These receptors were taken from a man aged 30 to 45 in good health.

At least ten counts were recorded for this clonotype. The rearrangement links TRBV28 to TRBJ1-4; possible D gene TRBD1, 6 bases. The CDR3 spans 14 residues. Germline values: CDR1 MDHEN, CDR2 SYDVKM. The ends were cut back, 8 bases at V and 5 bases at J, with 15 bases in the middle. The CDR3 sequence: CASWSTGYNEKLFF. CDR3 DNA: TGTGCCAGCTGGTCAACAGGGTACAATGAAAAACTGTTTTTT.

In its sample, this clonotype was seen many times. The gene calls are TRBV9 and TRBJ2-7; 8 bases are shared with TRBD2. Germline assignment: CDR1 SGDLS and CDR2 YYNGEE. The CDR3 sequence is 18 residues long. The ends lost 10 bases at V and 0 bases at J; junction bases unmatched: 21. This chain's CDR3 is CAPLPAVIREGSSYEQYF. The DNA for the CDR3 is TGTGCCCCACTCCCAGCAGTAATACGGGAGGGGAGCTCCTACGAGCAGTACTTC.

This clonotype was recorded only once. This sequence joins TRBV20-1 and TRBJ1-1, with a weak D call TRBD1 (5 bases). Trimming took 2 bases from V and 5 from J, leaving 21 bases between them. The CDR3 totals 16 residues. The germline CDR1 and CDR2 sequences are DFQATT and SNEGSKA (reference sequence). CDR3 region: CSARYPARASRTEAFF. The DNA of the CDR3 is TGCAGTGCTAGATATCCGGCCAGGGCTTCTAGGACTGAAGCTTTCTTT.

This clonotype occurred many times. CDR3 amino acids: CSASPRASQETQYF. The CDR3 DNA is TGCAGTGCTAGTCCGAGGGCTTCCCAAGAGACCCAGTACTTC. This chain connects TRBV20-1 to TRBJ2-5, with a tentative D call TRBD2 (5 bases). The CDR3 is 14 amino acids. The V end lost 3 bases, the J end lost 1 base, and 12 bases lay between the germline ends. Germline CDR1 reads DFQATT; CDR2 reads SNEGSKA (reference sequence).

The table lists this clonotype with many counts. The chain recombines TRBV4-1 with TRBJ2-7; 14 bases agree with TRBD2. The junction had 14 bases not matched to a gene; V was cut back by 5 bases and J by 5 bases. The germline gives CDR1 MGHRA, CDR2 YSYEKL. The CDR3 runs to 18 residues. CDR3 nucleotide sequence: TGCGCCAGCAGCTACCGGGGACTAGCGGGAGATAATCAAGACGAGCAGTACTTC. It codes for CASSYRGLAGDNQDEQYF.

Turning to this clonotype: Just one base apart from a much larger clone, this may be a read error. The CDR3 here is CVISESGGALGANVLTF. In nucleotides, the CDR3 is TGTGTCATCAGTGAGTCTGGCGGGGCGCTTGGGGCCAACGTCCTGACTTTC. This chain joins TRBV10-3 and TRBJ2-6; D may be TRBD2 (6 bases). This CDR3 is built from 17 residues. Germline V gene data show CDR1 as ENHRY and CDR2 as SYGVKD.

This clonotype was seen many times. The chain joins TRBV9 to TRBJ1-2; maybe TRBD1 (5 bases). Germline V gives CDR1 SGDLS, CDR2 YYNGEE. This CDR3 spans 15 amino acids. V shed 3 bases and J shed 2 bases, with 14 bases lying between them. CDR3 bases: TGTGCCAGCAGCGAGAGGGACCTACTGAACTATGGCTACACCTTC. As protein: CASSERDLLNYGYTF.

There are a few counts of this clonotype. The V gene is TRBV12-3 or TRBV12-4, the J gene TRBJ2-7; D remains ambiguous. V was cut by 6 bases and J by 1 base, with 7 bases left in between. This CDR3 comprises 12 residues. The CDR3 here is CASRGRSYEQYF. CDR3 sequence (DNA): TGTGCCAGCAGAGGACGGTCCTACGAGCAGTACTTC.

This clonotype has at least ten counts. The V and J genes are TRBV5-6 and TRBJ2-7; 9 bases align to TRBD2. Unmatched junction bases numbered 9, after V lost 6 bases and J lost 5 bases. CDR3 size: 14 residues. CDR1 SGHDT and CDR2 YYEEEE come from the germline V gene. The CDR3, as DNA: TGTGCCAGCACATTGGGACTAGCTAACAACGAGCAGTACTTC. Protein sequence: CASTLGLANNEQYF. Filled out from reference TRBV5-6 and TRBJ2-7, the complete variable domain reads DAGVTQSPTHLIKTRGQQVTLRCSPKSGHDTVSWYQQALGQGPQFIFQYYEEEERQRGNFPDRFSGHQFPNYSSELNVNALLLGDSALYLCASTLGLANNEQYFGPGTRLTVT.

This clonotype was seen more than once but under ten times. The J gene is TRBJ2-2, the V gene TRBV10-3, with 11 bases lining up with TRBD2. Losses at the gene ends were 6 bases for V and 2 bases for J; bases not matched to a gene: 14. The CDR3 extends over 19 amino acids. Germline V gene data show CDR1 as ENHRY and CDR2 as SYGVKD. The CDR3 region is CAIRVSGREKDGNTGELFF. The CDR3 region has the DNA TGTGCCATCAGGGTTAGCGGGAGGGAGAAAGATGGAAACACCGGGGAGCTGTTTTTT.

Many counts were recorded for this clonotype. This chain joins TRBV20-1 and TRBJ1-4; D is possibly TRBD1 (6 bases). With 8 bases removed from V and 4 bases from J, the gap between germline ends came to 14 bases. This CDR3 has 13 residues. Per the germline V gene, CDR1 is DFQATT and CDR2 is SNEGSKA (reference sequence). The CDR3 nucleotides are TGCAGTACCCCCCGGGACAATAATGAAAAACTGTTTTTT. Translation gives CSTPRDNNEKLFF.

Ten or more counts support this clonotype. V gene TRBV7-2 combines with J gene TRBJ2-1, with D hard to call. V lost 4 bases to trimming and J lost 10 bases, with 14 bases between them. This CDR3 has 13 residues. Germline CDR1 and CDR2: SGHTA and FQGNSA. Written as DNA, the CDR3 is TGTGCCAGCAGCTCCGGGCCTACCTTCGAGCAGTTCTTC. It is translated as CASSSGPTFEQFF.

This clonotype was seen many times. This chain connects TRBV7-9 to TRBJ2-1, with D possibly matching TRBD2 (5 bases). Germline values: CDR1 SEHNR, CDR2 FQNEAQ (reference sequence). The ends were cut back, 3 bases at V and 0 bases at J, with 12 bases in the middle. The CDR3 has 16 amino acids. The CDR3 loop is CASSFYGGSSYNEQFF. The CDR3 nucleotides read TGTGCCAGCAGCTTCTACGGAGGTAGCTCCTACAATGAGCAGTTCTTC.

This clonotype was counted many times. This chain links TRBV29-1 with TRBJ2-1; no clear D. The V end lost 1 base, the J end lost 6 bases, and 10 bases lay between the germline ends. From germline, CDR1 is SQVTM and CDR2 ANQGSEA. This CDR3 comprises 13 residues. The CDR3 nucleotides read TGCAGCGTTGAAGGGCAAACCCCCAATGAGCAGTTCTTC. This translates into CSVEGQTPNEQFF.

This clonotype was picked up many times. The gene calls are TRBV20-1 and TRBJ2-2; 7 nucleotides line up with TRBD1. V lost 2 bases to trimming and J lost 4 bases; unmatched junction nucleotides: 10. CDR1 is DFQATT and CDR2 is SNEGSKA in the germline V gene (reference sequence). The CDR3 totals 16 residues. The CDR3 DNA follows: TGCAGTGCTAGAATCGCAGGGGGTCGTACCACCGGGGAGCTGTTTTTT. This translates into CSARIAGGRTTGELFF.

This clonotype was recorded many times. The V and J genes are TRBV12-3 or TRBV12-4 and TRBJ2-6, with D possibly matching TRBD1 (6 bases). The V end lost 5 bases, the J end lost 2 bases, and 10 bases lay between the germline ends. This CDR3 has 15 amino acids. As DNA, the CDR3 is TGTGCCAGCAGTCTACAGGGAGCTGGGGCCAACGTCCTGACTTTC. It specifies CASSLQGAGANVLTF.

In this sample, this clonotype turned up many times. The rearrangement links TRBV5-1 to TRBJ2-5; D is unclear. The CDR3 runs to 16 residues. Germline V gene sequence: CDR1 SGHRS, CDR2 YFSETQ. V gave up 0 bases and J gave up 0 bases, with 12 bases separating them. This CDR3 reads CASSLGGSGYQETQYF. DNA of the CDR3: TGCGCCAGCAGCTTGGGGGGTTCTGGGTACCAAGAGACCCAGTACTTC.

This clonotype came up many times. The CDR3 protein is CSAESDGEPGDTQYF. The CDR3 DNA reads as TGCAGTGCAGAGAGCGATGGGGAGCCTGGAGATACGCAGTATTTT. The chain is built from TRBV20-1 and TRBJ2-3; possibly TRBD2 for D (5 bases). In germline, CDR1 is DFQATT, CDR2 SNEGSKA (reference sequence). V dropped 6 bases and J dropped 5 bases, with 21 bases sitting between them. CDR3 length: 15 residues.

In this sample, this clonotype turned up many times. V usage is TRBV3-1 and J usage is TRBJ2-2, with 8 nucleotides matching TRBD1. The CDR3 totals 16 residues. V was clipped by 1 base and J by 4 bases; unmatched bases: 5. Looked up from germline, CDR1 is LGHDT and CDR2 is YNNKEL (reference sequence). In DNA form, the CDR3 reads TGTGCCAGCAGCCAAGTTGGACAGGGAGGCACCGGGGAGCTGTTTTTT. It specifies CASSQVGQGGTGELFF. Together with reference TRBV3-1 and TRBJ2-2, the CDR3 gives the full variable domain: DTAVSQTPKYLVTQMGNDKSIKCEQNLGHDTMYWYKQDSKKFLKIMFSYNNKELIINETVPNRFSPKSPDKAHLNLHINSLELGDSAVYFCASSQVGQGGTGELFFGEGSRLTVL.

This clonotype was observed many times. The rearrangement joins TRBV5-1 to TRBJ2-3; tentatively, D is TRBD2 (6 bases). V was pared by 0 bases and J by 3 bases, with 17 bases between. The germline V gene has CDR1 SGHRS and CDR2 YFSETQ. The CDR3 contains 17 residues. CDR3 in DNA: TGCGCCAGCAGCTTGGCCGGGGGAGCCCCAGGGACAGATACGCAGTATTTT. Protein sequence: CASSLAGGAPGTDTQYF.

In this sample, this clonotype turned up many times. The CDR3: CASSLLPRVPDRPLSSNQPQHF. The CDR3 DNA follows: TGTGCCAGCAGTCTTCTTCCTAGAGTACCGGACAGGCCACTTTCTAGCAATCAGCCCCAGCATTTT. The genes are TRBV6-5 and TRBJ1-5; 7 nucleotides match TRBD1. The germline V gene has CDR1 MNHEY and CDR2 SVGAGI. The ends lost 5 bases at V and 0 bases at J; junction bases unmatched: 25. The CDR3 runs 22 residues.

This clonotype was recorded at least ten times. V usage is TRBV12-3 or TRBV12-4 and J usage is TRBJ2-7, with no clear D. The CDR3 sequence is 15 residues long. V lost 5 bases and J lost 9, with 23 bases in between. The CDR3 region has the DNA TGTGCCAGCAGTATGGACCTCAAAAGCATATTCTGGCAGTACTTC. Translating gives CASSMDLKSIFWQYF.

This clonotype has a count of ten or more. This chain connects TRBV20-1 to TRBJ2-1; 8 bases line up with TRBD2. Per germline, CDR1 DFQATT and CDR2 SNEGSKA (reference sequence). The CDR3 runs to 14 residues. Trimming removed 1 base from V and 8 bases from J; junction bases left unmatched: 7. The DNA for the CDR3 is TGCAGTGCTAGAGCGGGAGGGATCGCCGATGAGCAGTTCTTC. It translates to CSARAGGIADEQFF.

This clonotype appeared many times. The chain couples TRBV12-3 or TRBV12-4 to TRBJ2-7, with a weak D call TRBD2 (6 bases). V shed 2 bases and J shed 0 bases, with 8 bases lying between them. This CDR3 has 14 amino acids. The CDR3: CASSLSGPSYEQYF. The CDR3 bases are TGTGCCAGCAGTTTAAGCGGGCCCTCCTACGAGCAGTACTTC.

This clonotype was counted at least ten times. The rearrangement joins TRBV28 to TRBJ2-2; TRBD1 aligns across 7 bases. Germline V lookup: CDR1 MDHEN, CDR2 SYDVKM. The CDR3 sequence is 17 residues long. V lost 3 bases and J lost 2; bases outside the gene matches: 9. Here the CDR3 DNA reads TGTGCCAGCAGTTTTCGGTACCACAGGGGAAACACCGGGGAGCTGTTTTTT. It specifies CASSFRYHRGNTGELFF.

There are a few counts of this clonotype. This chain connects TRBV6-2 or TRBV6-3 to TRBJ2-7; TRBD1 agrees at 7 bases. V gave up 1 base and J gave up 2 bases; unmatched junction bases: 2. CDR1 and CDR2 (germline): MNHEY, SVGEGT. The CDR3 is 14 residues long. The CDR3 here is CASSYWTGPYEQYF. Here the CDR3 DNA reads TGTGCCAGCAGTTACTGGACAGGCCCCTACGAGCAGTACTTC.

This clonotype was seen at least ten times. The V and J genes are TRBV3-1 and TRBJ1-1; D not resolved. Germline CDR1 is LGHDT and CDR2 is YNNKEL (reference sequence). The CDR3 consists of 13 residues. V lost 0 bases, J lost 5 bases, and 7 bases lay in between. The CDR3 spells CASSQDPMTEAFF. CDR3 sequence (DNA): TGTGCCAGCAGCCAAGATCCCATGACTGAAGCTTTCTTT.

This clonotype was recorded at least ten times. DNA for the CDR3: TGTGCCAGCAGCCAAGGGACAGGGCTAAGCACAGATACGCAGTATTTT. Its translation is CASSQGTGLSTDTQYF. The chain is built from TRBV3-1 and TRBJ2-3; 8 nucleotides align to TRBD1. This CDR3 has 16 amino acids. V shed 1 base, J shed 0 bases, and the junction held 3 bases outside the gene matches. Germline loops: CDR1 LGHDT, CDR2 YNNKEL (reference sequence).

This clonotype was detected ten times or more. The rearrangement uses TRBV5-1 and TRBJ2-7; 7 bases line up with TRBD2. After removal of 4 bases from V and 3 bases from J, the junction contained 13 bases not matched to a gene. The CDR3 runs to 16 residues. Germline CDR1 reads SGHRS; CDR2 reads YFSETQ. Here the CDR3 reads CASSASSAGAGYEQYF. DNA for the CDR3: TGCGCCAGCAGCGCCTCATCGGCGGGAGCCGGCTACGAGCAGTACTTC.